These T cell receptor beta chains were read from a single sample in a study of chemoradiotherapy in HPV16-positive cancers. Libraries were prepared by immunoSEQ multiplex PCR; TCRdb keeps only in-frame clonotypes and omits some of them. The sample lists around 23,000 clones, about 87% occurring once. Source: blood, taken from a patient who underwent chemoradiotherapy. These receptors originate from a human donor with HPV-associated anogenital cancer. Both conserved end residues are part of each CDR3. D genes are given only for firm matches. Rows may omit the clone size; those that give it use once, few, many or a size class.

J	D	length	size	V	CDR3	DNA
TRBJ1-5	NA	17	NA	TRBV21-1	CASSNRDRENSNQPQHF	TGTGCCAGCAGCAACCGGGACAGGGAGAATAGCAATCAGCCCCAGCATTTT
TRBJ2-3	TRBD1	15	NA	TRBV7-6	CASSETQGVTDTQYF	TGTGCCAGCAGCGAGACACAGGGGGTGACAGATACGCAGTATTTT
TRBJ1-2	TRBD1	16	NA	TRBV5-1	CASSLAVGQGADGYTF	TGCGCCAGCAGCTTGGCCGTGGGACAGGGGGCGGATGGCTACACCTTC
TRBJ2-7	TRBD2	17	NA	TRBV29-1	CSVEKASGGAGSYEQYF	TGCAGCGTTGAAAAGGCTAGCGGGGGGGCGGGGTCCTACGAGCAGTACTTC
TRBJ1-2	TRBD1	14	NA	TRBV2	CASSVGQGARGYTF	TGTGCCAGCAGTGTGGGACAGGGGGCGCGTGGCTACACCTTC
TRBJ2-2	NA	13	NA	TRBV2	CASSTVNTGELFF	TGTGCCAGCAGTACAGTGAACACCGGGGAGCTGTTTTTT
TRBJ2-3	NA	16	NA	TRBV9	CASSPAGGHDTDTQYF	TGTGCCAGCAGTCCGGCCGGGGGCCATGACACAGATACGCAGTATTTT
TRBJ2-5	TRBD2	15	NA	TRBV7-2	CASSFFAAGGETQYF	TGTGCCAGCAGCTTTTTTGCAGCGGGGGGGGAGACCCAGTACTTC
TRBJ1-2	TRBD1	13	NA	TRBV6-1	CATGTVPGQSYTF	TGTGCCACCGGAACCGTCCCGGGACAGAGCTACACCTTC
TRBJ2-3	TRBD2	16	NA	TRBV4-2	CASSQASGGGGDTQYF	TGTGCCAGCAGCCAAGCAAGCGGGGGGGGTGGAGATACGCAGTATTTT
TRBJ1-1	NA	14	NA	TRBV29-1	CSGSRGRQGAEAFF	TGCAGCGGGTCCCGGGGTCGACAAGGGGCTGAAGCTTTCTTT
TRBJ1-5	NA	15	NA	TRBV6-1	CASSEIAGGNQPQHF	TGTGCCAGCAGTGAAATTGCGGGGGGCAATCAGCCCCAGCATTTT
TRBJ2-1	NA	14	NA	TRBV11-1	CASNPQGSYNEQFF	TGTGCCAGCAACCCACAAGGCTCCTACAATGAGCAGTTCTTC
TRBJ2-1	TRBD2	16	NA	TRBV27	CASSTTSGGFYNEQFF	TGTGCCAGCAGTACGACTAGCGGGGGATTCTACAATGAGCAGTTCTTC
TRBJ2-3	TRBD2	16	once	TRBV7-3	CASSVAAGGQTDTQYF	TGTGCCAGCAGTGTCGCAGCGGGGGGGCAGACAGATACGCAGTATTTT
TRBJ1-1	NA	14	NA	TRBV5-1	CASHVIGGETEAFF	TGCGCCAGCCATGTAATAGGGGGAGAGACTGAAGCTTTCTTT
TRBJ2-1	NA	16	NA	TRBV7-9	CASSLGTLQGNNEQFF	TGTGCCAGCAGCTTAGGCACGTTACAGGGAAACAATGAGCAGTTCTTC
TRBJ2-1	TRBD2	15	NA	TRBV18	CASSPTLAGYNEQFF	TGTGCCAGCTCACCAACGCTAGCGGGCTACAATGAGCAGTTCTTC
TRBJ1-2	TRBD1	16	NA	TRBV7-2	CASSPDRGAGGYGYTF	TGTGCCAGCAGCCCAGACCGAGGGGCAGGGGGCTATGGCTACACCTTC
TRBJ1-1	TRBD1	14	NA	TRBV18	CASSPYRGRAEAFF	TGTGCCAGCTCACCTTACAGGGGGCGAGCTGAAGCTTTCTTT
TRBJ1-1	NA	15	NA	TRBV11-2	CASSRQSGANAEAFF	TGTGCCAGCAGCCGCCAATCCGGGGCAAACGCTGAAGCTTTCTTT
TRBJ1-3	NA	17	NA	TRBV21-1	CASSNRKDYRPGNTIYF	TGTGCCAGCAGCAATCGAAAGGACTATCGCCCTGGAAACACCATATATTTT
TRBJ1-1	NA	19	NA	TRBV4-2	CASSQGSLRIGGMNTEAFF	TGTGCCAGCAGCCAAGGAAGTCTTAGAATTGGGGGTATGAACACTGAAGCTTTCTTT
TRBJ1-4	TRBD1	17	NA	TRBV7-2	CASSSWGQGRRDEKLFF	TGTGCCAGCAGCTCCTGGGGACAGGGAAGACGGGATGAAAAACTGTTTTTT
TRBJ2-7	NA	14	NA	TRBV7-2	CASSLVGARYEQYF	TGTGCCAGCAGCTTAGTAGGGGCCAGATACGAGCAGTACTTC
TRBJ1-3	TRBD1	14	NA	TRBV5-6	CASSWGQGGNTIYF	TGTGCCAGCAGCTGGGGACAGGGAGGAAACACCATATATTTT
TRBJ1-4	NA	17	NA	TRBV6-1	CASSEAVGGLGPEKLFF	TGTGCCAGCAGTGAAGCGGTAGGGGGATTAGGCCCTGAAAAACTGTTTTTT
TRBJ1-4	NA	13	NA	TRBV5-8	CASSPDHNEKLFF	TGTGCCAGCAGCCCGGACCATAATGAAAAACTGTTTTTT
TRBJ1-2	NA	16	NA	TRBV27	CASSLRPKGVSYGYTF	TGTGCCAGCAGTTTGAGGCCGAAGGGCGTTAGCTATGGCTACACCTTC
TRBJ2-3	TRBD2	16	NA	TRBV11-2	CASRNLRGGRVDTQYF	TGTGCCAGCCGAAACCTTCGGGGGGGCCGCGTAGATACGCAGTATTTT
TRBJ2-1	NA	13	NA	TRBV30	CAWSVPPMDEQFF	TGTGCCTGGAGTGTACCACCTATGGATGAGCAGTTCTTC
TRBJ1-1	NA	13	few	TRBV2	CASSIQPSAEAFF	TGTGCCAGCTCAATCCAACCTAGCGCTGAAGCTTTCTTT
TRBJ1-1	TRBD1	14	NA	TRBV5-5	CASSSRGQRTEAFF	TGTGCCAGCAGCTCCAGGGGGCAGAGGACTGAAGCTTTCTTT
TRBJ1-4	NA	14	once	TRBV25-1	CASSEYGTAEKLFF	TGTGCCAGCAGTGAATATGGTACGGCGGAAAAACTGTTTTTT
TRBJ2-6	NA	17	NA	TRBV27	CASSLSLGPTGANVLTF	TGTGCCAGCAGTTTATCGCTGGGTCCTACTGGGGCCAACGTCCTGACTTTC
TRBJ2-3	NA	14	NA	TRBV30	CAWSKGTKTDTQYF	TGTGCCTGGAGTAAGGGGACAAAAACAGATACGCAGTATTTT
TRBJ2-1	TRBD2	15	NA	TRBV7-6	CASSSELAAYNEQFF	TGTGCCAGCAGCTCAGAGCTAGCGGCGTACAATGAGCAGTTCTTC
TRBJ2-2	NA	12	NA	TRBV19	CASRVSPGELFF	TGTGCCAGTAGGGTTTCACCCGGGGAGCTGTTTTTT
TRBJ1-5	NA	16	NA	TRBV27	CASSLLSRDSNQPQHF	TGTGCCAGCAGTTTATTGAGCCGGGACTCCAATCAGCCCCAGCATTTT
TRBJ2-1	TRBD1	14	NA	TRBV5-1	CASSLDGQGLVQFF	TGCGCCAGCAGCTTGGACGGACAGGGGTTGGTGCAGTTCTTC
TRBJ1-3	NA	14	NA	TRBV14	CASSLIQGGNTIYF	TGTGCCAGCAGCCTAATTCAGGGAGGAAACACCATATATTTT
TRBJ2-1	NA	15	once	TRBV5-4	CASSLRTGSYNEQFF	TGTGCCAGCAGCTTACGAACGGGGAGCTACAATGAGCAGTTCTTC
TRBJ2-1	TRBD1	18	NA	TRBV27	CASSLGVLGQGAGNEQFF	TGTGCCAGCAGTTTAGGGGTTTTGGGGCAGGGGGCTGGGAATGAGCAGTTCTTC
TRBJ2-5	NA	11	NA	TRBV6-5	CASSGSETQYF	TGTGCCAGCAGTGGGTCAGAGACCCAGTACTTC
TRBJ2-5	NA	13	NA	TRBV6-5	CASRQGWGETQYF	TGTGCCAGCAGACAGGGATGGGGAGAGACCCAGTACTTC
TRBJ2-3	NA	15	NA	TRBV11-2	CASSFSGRTTDTQYF	TGTGCCAGCAGCTTTTCCGGACGGACCACAGATACGCAGTATTTT
TRBJ2-7	NA	13	NA	TRBV6-6	CASSYGGTYEQYF	TGTGCCAGCAGTTACGGCGGCACCTACGAGCAGTACTTC
TRBJ2-5	NA	14	NA	TRBV9	CASSVGLVVETQYF	TGTGCCAGCAGCGTAGGACTAGTGGTGGAGACCCAGTACTTC
TRBJ1-5	NA	13	NA	TRBV15	CATSGLYNQPQHF	TGTGCCACGAGCGGACTGTACAATCAGCCCCAGCATTTT
TRBJ1-5	NA	13	NA	TRBV11-1	CASSLEEGQPQHF	TGTGCCAGCAGCTTAGAGGAGGGGCAGCCCCAGCATTTT
TRBJ2-3	TRBD2	21	NA	TRBV4-2	CASSQDPIAGGASYSTDTQYF	TGTGCCAGCAGCCAAGACCCAATAGCGGGGGGGGCCTCTTATAGCACAGATACGCAGTATTTT
TRBJ1-1	NA	12	NA	TRBV29-1	CSVDEGNTEAFF	TGCAGCGTTGATGAGGGGAACACTGAAGCTTTCTTT
TRBJ1-5	NA	13	NA	TRBV6-1	CASTSGGTQPQHF	TGTGCCAGCACTTCCGGGGGGACTCAGCCCCAGCATTTT
TRBJ2-1	TRBD2	17	NA	TRBV7-9	CASSLASGGRVDNEQFF	TGTGCCAGCAGCTTAGCTAGCGGGGGCCGAGTCGACAATGAGCAGTTCTTC